The 31 T cell receptor beta chains below were found in one sample sequenced in a study of T cell changes during pregnancy in multiple sclerosis. Only in-frame clones appear in the TCRdb table, and some are missing; sequencing was by immunoSEQ multiplex PCR. The sample records about 59,000 clones, about 93% being singletons. The sample was CD8+ T cells from peripheral blood mononuclear cells, taken in the third trimester of pregnancy. The receptors were sampled from a female donor with multiple sclerosis, enrolled in a pregnancy study.

This chain links TRBV28 with TRBJ1-4; 7 nucleotides line up with TRBD1. J was trimmed by 11 bases and V by 8 bases; bases with no gene match: 14. CDR1 is MDHEN and CDR2 is SYDVKM in the germline V gene. This CDR3 comprises 14 residues. This CDR3 reads CASGPGQFIGKLFF. CDR3 nucleotides: TGTGCCAGCGGACCGGGACAGTTTATTGGGAAACTGTTTTTT.

The chain couples TRBV27 to TRBJ2-3; TRBD2 aligns across 8 bases. The CDR3 consists of 16 residues. V lost 5 bases and J lost 5; bases outside the gene matches: 12. CDR1 is MNHEY and CDR2 is SMNVEV in the germline V gene (reference sequence). DNA for the CDR3: TGTGCCAGCAGTCTTATTCCGGGTCTAGCGGGAGATACGCAGTATTTT. Its translation: CASSLIPGLAGDTQYF.

This CDR3 is CASRSLAGVGEQYF. The CDR3, as DNA: TGTGCCAGCAGGTCGCTAGCGGGAGTGGGGGAGCAGTACTTC. The V call is TRBV27, the J call TRBJ2-7; 10 bases agree with TRBD2. The ends lost 6 bases at V and 7 bases at J; junction bases unmatched: 9. The CDR3 runs to 14 residues. Germline V gene lookup returns CDR1 MNHEY and CDR2 SMNVEV (reference sequence).

V usage is TRBV10-3 and J usage is TRBJ2-5, with TRBD1 identical over 9 bases. The CDR3 runs to 14 residues. The germline CDR1 and CDR2 sequences are ENHRY and SYGVKD. Germline trimming cut 3 bases from V and 4 bases from J; bases unmatched to any gene: 3. For the CDR3, the DNA is TGTGCCATCAGTGACGGACAGGGGCCAGAGACCCAGTACTTC. This translates into CAISDGQGPETQYF.

V usage is TRBV6-5 and J usage is TRBJ1-5; perhaps TRBD1 as D (6 bases). Trimming took 8 bases from V and 0 from J, leaving 11 bases between them. The CDR3 has 14 amino acids. CDR1 and CDR2 from the germline V gene are MNHEY and SVGAGI. CDR3 sequence reads: CASSQGYSNQPQHF. CDR3 bases: TGTGCCAGCTCACAGGGTTATAGCAATCAGCCCCAGCATTTT.

The CDR3 bases are TGTGCCAGCAGGCATCTAGCGGGAGCTAGCACAGATACGCAGTATTTT. This gives the protein CASRHLAGASTDTQYF. The rearrangement joins TRBV27 to TRBJ2-3, with TRBD2 matching 10 bases. CDR1 and CDR2 (germline): MNHEY, SMNVEV (reference sequence). The CDR3 is made up of 16 amino acids. With 6 bases clipped from V and 0 bases from J, the junction kept 6 bases outside the gene matches.

The V and J genes are TRBV5-1 and TRBJ1-4, with D uncertain. The CDR3 runs to 14 residues. Germline V gene data show CDR1 as SGHRS and CDR2 as YFSETQ. Trimming stripped 2 bases from V and 5 bases from J, with 10 bases between. The CDR3 loop is CASSFLGGNEKLFF. The CDR3 DNA reads TGCGCCAGCAGCTTCCTGGGAGGGAATGAAAAACTGTTTTTT. Supplemented by reference TRBV5-1 and TRBJ1-4, the full variable domain reads KAGVTQTPRYLIKTRGQQVTLSCSPISGHRSVSWYQQTPGQGLQFLFEYFSETQRNKGNFPGRFSGRQFSNSRSEMNVSTLELGDSALYLCASSFLGGNEKLFFGSGTQLSVL.

Written as DNA, the CDR3 is TGTGCCAGCAGCGTTTCGGGGGAGGGATATGGCTACACCTTC. Translating gives CASSVSGEGYGYTF. This rearrangement joins TRBV9 to TRBJ1-2; the D gene is possibly TRBD1 (5 bases). The CDR3 runs 14 residues. V was cut by 2 bases and J by 5 bases, with 13 bases left in between. Germline-derived CDR1 and CDR2 are SGDLS and YYNGEE.

The chain recombines TRBV5-1 with TRBJ2-7; D possibly corresponds to TRBD2 (7 bases). The CDR3 has 15 amino acids. Germline V CDR1 and CDR2: SGHRS, YFSETQ. V shed 0 bases and J shed 4 bases, with 14 bases lying between them. This CDR3 reads CASSLGGGEVYEQYF. As DNA, the CDR3 is TGCGCCAGCAGCTTGGGGGGGGGCGAGGTTTACGAGCAGTACTTC.

The chain recombines TRBV19 with TRBJ2-1, with 8 bases matching TRBD2. Germline CDR1 is LNHDA and CDR2 is SQIVND (reference sequence). V lost 5 bases to trimming and J lost 8 bases; unmatched junction nucleotides: 5. There are 13 residues in the CDR3. For the CDR3, the DNA is TGTGCCAGTAGTGACGGACTAGCTGATGAGCAGTTCTTC. Encoded protein: CASSDGLADEQFF.

The rearrangement joins TRBV28 to TRBJ2-3; possibly TRBD1 for D (5 bases). Germline V gene sequence: CDR1 MDHEN, CDR2 SYDVKM. This CDR3 contains 15 residues. V shed 1 base and J shed 2 bases, with 10 bases lying between them. CDR3 nucleotide sequence: TGTGCCAGCAGTTTATATAGGGGATACACAGATACGCAGTATTTT. Translation: CASSLYRGYTDTQYF.

This clone was seen a single time. The rearrangement links TRBV4-1 to TRBJ1-5, with a possible D match to TRBD1 (6 bases). The CDR3 extends over 16 amino acids. The germline V gene encodes CDR1 MGHRA and CDR2 YSYEKL. V lost 1 base to trimming and J lost 2 bases, with 12 bases between them. The chain's CDR3 is CASSQGGLGGNQPQHF. The CDR3 region has the DNA TGCGCCAGCAGCCAAGGGGGGCTCGGCGGCAATCAGCCCCAGCATTTT.

This sequence joins TRBV4-2 and TRBJ1-2, with TRBD1 matching 9 bases. CDR3 length: 16 amino acids. Germline CDR1 is LGHNA and CDR2 is YNFKEQ. V lost 0 bases to trimming and J lost 4 bases; unmatched junction nucleotides: 6. CDR3 in DNA: TGTGCCAGCAGCCAAGAGCCAACAGGGGGCCTCTATGGCTACACCTTC. It encodes CASSQEPTGGLYGYTF.

The chain employs TRBV27 and TRBJ2-1; maybe TRBD2 (5 bases). Germline CDR1 and CDR2: MNHEY and SMNVEV (reference sequence). The CDR3 consists of 14 residues. Trimming shortened V by 3 bases and J by 3 bases, and 9 bases separated the two germline ends. The CDR3 DNA reads as TGTGCCAGCAGTTTGTTACTAGACTACAATGAGCAGTTCTTC. This gives the protein CASSLLLDYNEQFF.

The chain uses TRBV13 and TRBJ2-3; D gene ambiguous. CDR1 and CDR2 (germline): PRHDT, FYEKMQ (reference sequence). CDR3 length: 11 amino acids. V was trimmed by 7 bases and J by 2 bases, leaving 4 bases between them. CDR3 bases: TGTGCCAGCACCAACACAGATACGCAGTATTTT. Its translation: CASTNTDTQYF.

The rearrangement joins TRBV2 to TRBJ2-1; a weak D match, TRBD1 (5 bases). This CDR3 spans 18 amino acids. Germline assignment: CDR1 SNHLY and CDR2 FYNNEI. V was trimmed by 2 bases and J by 5 bases, leaving 22 bases between them. The CDR3 sequence: CASSEKSVWGGTHNEQFF. The DNA for the CDR3 is TGTGCCAGCAGTGAAAAATCAGTATGGGGCGGCACCCACAATGAGCAGTTCTTC.

This chain joins TRBV7-9 and TRBJ1-1; maybe TRBD1 (6 bases). Germline-derived CDR1 and CDR2 are SEHNR and FQNEAQ (reference sequence). The CDR3 covers 13 residues. Trimming took 11 bases from V and 4 from J, leaving 17 bases between them. CDR3 bases: TGTGCCGCCACAGGGCCCTTGGTCACTGAAGCTTTCTTT. Amino acids: CAATGPLVTEAFF.

This clone has only a few counts. The V call is TRBV27, the J call TRBJ2-7; TRBD2 matches at 7 bases. V lost 2 bases and J lost 0; bases outside the gene matches: 4. The CDR3 extends over 15 amino acids. Germline values: CDR1 MNHEY, CDR2 SMNVEV (reference sequence). CDR3 protein: CASSLRGGSSYEQYF. The CDR3 DNA follows: TGTGCCAGCAGTTTACGCGGCGGGAGCTCCTACGAGCAGTACTTC.

The V gene is TRBV30, the J gene TRBJ1-5, with TRBD1 matching 7 bases. The CDR3 sequence is 15 residues long. Germline V gene lookup returns CDR1 GTSNPN and CDR2 SVGIG (reference sequence). The trim removed 5 bases at V and 0 bases at J, leaving 7 bases unmatched. The CDR3 nucleotides read TGTGCCTGGGCCCAGGGGGATTATAGCAATCAGCCCCAGCATTTT. Translation gives CAWAQGDYSNQPQHF.

The chain employs TRBV28 and TRBJ1-3; no clear D. The V gene lost 3 bases and the J gene lost 7 bases, with 7 bases spanning the gap. CDR1 is MDHEN, CDR2 SYDVKM, per germline. This CDR3 spans 12 amino acids. This CDR3 reads CASSFTGNTIYF. The DNA for the CDR3 is TGTGCCAGCAGTTTCACCGGGAACACCATATATTTT. Based on the CDR3 plus reference TRBV28 and TRBJ1-3, the full variable domain is DVKVTQSSRYLVKRTGEKVFLECVQDMDHENMFWYRQDPGLGLRLIYFSYDVKMKEKGDIPEGYSVSREKKERFSLILESASTNQTSMYLCASSFTGNTIYFGEGSWLTVV.

J is TRBJ2-3 and V is TRBV29-1; 7 bases agree with TRBD1. V was pared by 3 bases and J by 4 bases, with 10 bases of the junction left unmatched. Germline CDR1 and CDR2: SQVTM and ANQGSEA. CDR3 length equals 15 residues. The CDR3 DNA follows: TGCAGCGTTGAGACCGGACAGGCTACGGCAGATACGCAGTATTTT. Protein: CSVETGQATADTQYF.

The chain employs TRBV28 and TRBJ1-1; possible D gene TRBD1, 5 bases. Germline CDR1 is MDHEN and CDR2 is SYDVKM. Trimming shortened V by 1 base and J by 4 bases, and 10 bases separated the two germline ends. This CDR3 spans 14 amino acids. Written as DNA, the CDR3 is TGTGCCAGCAGTTTATATCAGGGCCTCACTGAAGCTTTCTTT. Protein product: CASSLYQGLTEAFF.

CDR3 sequence reads: CASSSGGDSEQFF. CDR3 sequence (DNA): TGTGCCAGCAGTTCCGGGGGGGACTCTGAGCAGTTCTTC. This rearrangement joins TRBV6-5 to TRBJ2-1; 8 bases fit TRBD2. Germline assignment: CDR1 MNHEY and CDR2 SVGAGI. This CDR3 contains 13 residues. The J segment lost 9 bases and the V segment lost 4 bases, leaving 5 bases of the junction unmatched.

The gene calls are TRBV7-6 and TRBJ2-7; D might be TRBD2 (5 bases). Trimming stripped 4 bases from V and 5 bases from J, with 18 bases between. CDR1 and CDR2 (germline): SGHVS, FNYEAQ. The CDR3 sequence is 15 residues long. Here the CDR3 reads CASSSGLGWAHEQYF. The CDR3 coding sequence is TGTGCCAGCAGCTCGGGGTTAGGGTGGGCGCACGAGCAGTACTTC.

This rearrangement joins TRBV15 to TRBJ2-7; D possibly corresponds to TRBD1 (6 bases). V was trimmed by 0 bases and J by 3 bases, leaving 12 bases between them. CDR1 LNHNV and CDR2 YYDKDF come from the germline V gene (reference sequence). CDR3 length: 15 amino acids. CDR3 amino acids: CATSRDRGGRYEQYF. Here the CDR3 DNA reads TGTGCCACCAGCAGAGATAGAGGGGGACGCTACGAGCAGTACTTC.

This rearrangement joins TRBV15 to TRBJ1-1; D possibly corresponds to TRBD1 (5 bases). The germline CDR1 and CDR2 sequences are LNHNV and YYDKDF (reference sequence). The CDR3 extends over 11 amino acids. Trimming took 5 bases from V and 12 from J, leaving 13 bases between them. CDR3 bases: TGTGCCACCAGCCCTGGACACGGAACTTTCTTT. Translated, it gives CATSPGHGTFF. Full variable domain (missing parts from reference TRBV15 and TRBJ1-1): DAMVIQNPRYQVTQFGKPVTLSCSQTLNHNVMYWYQQKSSQAPKLLFHYYDKDFNNEADTPDNFQSRRPNTSFCFLDIRSPGLGDTAMYLCATSPGHGTFFGQGTRLTVV.

The chain carries TRBV7-9 and TRBJ2-3, with 7 bases matching TRBD1. CDR1 and CDR2 (germline): SEHNR, FQNEAQ (reference sequence). The CDR3 length is 16 residues. Trimming removed 3 bases from V and 6 bases from J; junction bases left unmatched: 12. The CDR3 region is CASSFLRTGVLDTQYF. The CDR3 DNA reads as TGTGCCAGCAGCTTCCTTCGGACAGGCGTGCTCGATACGCAGTATTTT. Combining the CDR3 with reference TRBV7-9 and TRBJ2-3 gives the whole variable domain DTGVSQNPRHKITKRGQNVTFRCDPISEHNRLYWYRQTLGQGPEFLTYFQNEAQLEKSRLLSDRFSAERPKGSFSTLEIQRTEQGDSAMYLCASSFLRTGVLDTQYFGPGTRLTVL.

The chain links TRBV7-9 to TRBJ2-7; TRBD2 matches at 7 bases. The germline CDR1 and CDR2 sequences are SEHNR and FQNEAQ (reference sequence). V lost 5 bases, J lost 6 bases, and 10 bases stayed unmatched. The CDR3 is 14 residues long. The CDR3 is CASSPPGTTVEQYF. The CDR3 DNA is TGTGCCAGCAGCCCCCCTGGGACTACGGTCGAGCAGTACTTC.

V is TRBV7-9 and J is TRBJ2-5, with TRBD2 matching over 11 bases. Germline V gene sequence: CDR1 SEHNR, CDR2 FQNEAQ (reference sequence). Unmatched junction bases numbered 16, after V lost 6 bases and J lost 4 bases. The CDR3 runs 18 residues. CDR3 coding DNA: TGTGCCAGCAGTTACCGCCTGCGGCTAGCGGGAGGTCTAGAGACCCAGTACTTC. Encoded protein: CASSYRLRLAGGLETQYF.

V gene TRBV6-5 combines with J gene TRBJ2-1, with TRBD2 identical over 8 bases. This CDR3 has 14 residues. The trim removed 2 bases at V and 8 bases at J, leaving 5 bases unmatched. Germline CDR1 is MNHEY and CDR2 is SVGAGI. CDR3 bases: TGTGCCAGCAGTTACGGGACTAGGGTATATGAGCAGTTCTTC. Protein sequence: CASSYGTRVYEQFF.

This clone was recorded only once. The chain is built from TRBV6-5 and TRBJ2-5, with 7 bases aligning to TRBD2. Looked up from germline, CDR1 is MNHEY and CDR2 is SVGAGI. The ends lost 4 bases at V and 4 bases at J; junction bases unmatched: 6. The CDR3 has 14 residues. The CDR3 DNA sequence: TGTGCCAGCAGTTCTAATATAGCGGGAGAGACCCAGTACTTC. Translated, it gives CASSSNIAGETQYF.